The rows below give T cell receptor beta chains drawn from one sample of a study of blood T cell repertoires in COVID-19. The data were produced by immunoSEQ multiplex PCR, yet TCRdb's version contains in-frame clones alone and is incomplete. The sample yields tens of thousands of clones, over 60% seen once. The sequenced sample consisted of peripheral blood. All receptors derive from a man aged 70 or older with COVID-19, enrolled during active disease. Both conserved end residues are part of each CDR3. The D gene is left open where the match is weak. Not every row has a clone size; where given, it reads once, few, many or a size class.

clone_size,v_call,cdr3_length,j_call,d_call,cdr3_nt,cdr3_aa
-,TRBV6-5,10,TRBJ2-5,-,TGTGCCAGCGGGAGAGAGACCCAGTACTTC,CASGRETQYF
once,TRBV11-3,14,TRBJ1-4,-,TGTGCCAGCAGCTTAGGAGGGAACGATCAGAAACTGTTTTTT,CASSLGGNDQKLFF
-,TRBV18,16,TRBJ2-7,-,TGTGCCAGCTCACCGAATGGGGGCGGAACTCTTTACGAGCAGTACTTC,CASSPNGGGTLYEQYF
-,TRBV28,16,TRBJ2-6,-,TGTGCCAGCAGTTTAAGGGGCCTCTCTGGGGCCAACGTCCTGACTTTC,CASSLRGLSGANVLTF
-,TRBV2,12,TRBJ1-1,-,TGTGCCAGCAGTGAGGGGAGGGTGTGGGCTTTCTTT,CASSEGRVWAFF
-,TRBV7-3,16,TRBJ1-2,-,TGTGCCAGCAGCTTAACCCCCAGGACAGCAGGCTATGGCTACACCTTC,CASSLTPRTAGYGYTF
-,TRBV5-6,14,TRBJ1-1,TRBD1,TGTGCCAGCAGCCGCGGGACAGAGAACACTGAAGCTTTCTTT,CASSRGTENTEAFF
-,TRBV9,14,TRBJ2-7,TRBD1,TGTGCCAGCAGCGGGGGACAGGGTAGCTACGAGCAGTACTTC,CASSGGQGSYEQYF
few,TRBV29-1,14,TRBJ2-1,TRBD1,TGCAGCACGACAGGGGGAAGCTCCTACAATGAGCAGTTCTTC,CSTTGGSSYNEQFF
-,TRBV7-2,12,TRBJ1-2,-,TGTGCCAGCAGCTTAGACATTTATGGCTACACCTTC,CASSLDIYGYTF
-,TRBV24-1,18,TRBJ2-1,TRBD2,TGTGCCACCAGTGAGGGCCGAGGACTAGCGGGAGCCGACAATGAGCAGTTCTTC,CATSEGRGLAGADNEQFF
-,TRBV19,12,TRBJ2-2,-,TGTGCCAGTAAAAAGAGCACCGGGGAGCTGTTTTTT,CASKKSTGELFF
-,TRBV2,16,TRBJ1-6,TRBD1,TGTGCCAGCAAAAGAGGACAGGCGATCTATAATTCACCCCTCCACTTT,CASKRGQAIYNSPLHF
few,TRBV4-1,15,TRBJ1-5,-,TGCGCCAGCAGCCAAGTCGGACAGCACAATCAGCCCCAGCATTTT,CASSQVGQHNQPQHF
-,TRBV19,15,TRBJ1-2,-,TGTGCCAGTAGTATAGATCTTCAACAGGGCGATGGCTACACCTTC,CASSIDLQQGDGYTF
few,TRBV19,15,TRBJ2-2,TRBD1,TGTGCCAGCACTCCGGGACAGGGATACACCGGGGAGCTGTTTTTT,CASTPGQGYTGELFF
-,TRBV4-3,12,TRBJ1-2,-,TGCGCCAGCAGCCACCAGACTTATGGCTACACCTTC,CASSHQTYGYTF
-,TRBV5-8,16,TRBJ2-7,TRBD1,TGTGCCAGCAGCGGGACACAGGGGTTTTTTACCTACGAGCAGTACTTC,CASSGTQGFFTYEQYF
-,TRBV28,15,TRBJ1-2,-,TGTGCCAGCAGGGACCCCGGGACAACTAACTATGGCTACACCTTC,CASRDPGTTNYGYTF
-,TRBV6-2/TRBV6-3,14,TRBJ2-7,TRBD1,TGTGCCAGCAGTTACTCGCGACAGGGCTACGAGCAGTACTTC,CASSYSRQGYEQYF
-,TRBV16,14,TRBJ2-7,-,TGTGCCAGCAGCCCCACAGGGTCCTCCTACGAGCAGTACTTC,CASSPTGSSYEQYF
few,TRBV3-1/TRBV3-2,14,TRBJ1-1,-,TGTGCCAGCAGCCAAGAGGCAAGGAACACTGAAGCTTTCTTT,CASSQEARNTEAFF
-,TRBV28,16,TRBJ1-1,TRBD1,TGTGCCAGCAGCTCCGGGACAGCCAATCTCAGGACTGAAGCTTTCTTT,CASSSGTANLRTEAFF
-,TRBV6-5,15,TRBJ1-5,TRBD1,TGTGCCAGCAGCGGTTCAGGGGGCAGCAATCAGCCCCAGCATTTT,CASSGSGGSNQPQHF